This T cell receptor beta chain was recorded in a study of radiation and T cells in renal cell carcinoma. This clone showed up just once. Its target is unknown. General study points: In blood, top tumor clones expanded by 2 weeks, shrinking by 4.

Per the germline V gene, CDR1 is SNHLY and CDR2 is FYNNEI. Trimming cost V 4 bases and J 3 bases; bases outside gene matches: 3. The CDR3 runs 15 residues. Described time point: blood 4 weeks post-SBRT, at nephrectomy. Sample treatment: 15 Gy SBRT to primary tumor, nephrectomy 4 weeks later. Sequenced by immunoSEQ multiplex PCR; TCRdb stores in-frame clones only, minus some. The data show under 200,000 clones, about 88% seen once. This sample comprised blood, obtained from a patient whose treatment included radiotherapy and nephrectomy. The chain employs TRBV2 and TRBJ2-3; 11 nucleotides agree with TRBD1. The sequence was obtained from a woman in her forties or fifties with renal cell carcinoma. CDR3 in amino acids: CASSGDRGATDTQYF. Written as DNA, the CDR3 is TGTGCCAGCAGTGGGGACAGGGGGGCAACAGATACGCAGTATTTT.